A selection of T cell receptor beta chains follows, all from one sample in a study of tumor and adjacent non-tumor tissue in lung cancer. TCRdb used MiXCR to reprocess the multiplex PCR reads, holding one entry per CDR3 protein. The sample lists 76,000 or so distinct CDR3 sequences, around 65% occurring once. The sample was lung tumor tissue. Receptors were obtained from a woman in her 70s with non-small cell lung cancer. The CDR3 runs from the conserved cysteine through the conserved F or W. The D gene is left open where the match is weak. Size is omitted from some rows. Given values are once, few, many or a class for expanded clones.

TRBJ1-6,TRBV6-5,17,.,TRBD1,TGTGCCAGCAGTTACGATCGGGGGACAGCGGATGATTCACGCCTCCACTTT,CASSYDRGTADDSRLHF
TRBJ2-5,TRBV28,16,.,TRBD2,TGTGTCAGCAGCCTAACTCCTAGCGGGAGATTTGGGACCCAGTACTTC,CVSSLTPSGRFGTQYF
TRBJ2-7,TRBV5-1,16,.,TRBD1,TGCGCCAGCAACTTGGCCAGGGACAGCACCCCTTACGAGCAGTACTTC,CASNLARDSTPYEQYF
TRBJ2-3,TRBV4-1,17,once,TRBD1,TGCGCCAGCAGTCAAGCGCCCCCGACAGGGAAGACAGATACGCAGTATTTT,CASSQAPPTGKTDTQYF
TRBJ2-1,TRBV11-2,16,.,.,TGTGCCAGTAGCAGGACAGCGGGAAACCTCTACAATGGGCAGTTCTTC,CASSRTAGNLYNGQFF
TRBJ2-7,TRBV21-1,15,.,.,TGTGCCAGCAGCAAGAGGCGGGAGGATGTCTACGAGCAGTACTTC,CASSKRREDVYEQYF
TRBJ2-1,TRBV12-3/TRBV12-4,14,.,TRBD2,TGTGACAGCAGTGATAGCGGGAGCAGCAGTGAGCAGTTCTTC,CDSSDSGSSSEQFF
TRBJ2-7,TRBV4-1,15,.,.,TGCGCCAGCAGCCAAGGGCAGGGTGATGGGTACGAGCAGTACTTC,CASSQGQGDGYEQYF
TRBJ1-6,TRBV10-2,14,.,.,TGCGCCAGCAGTGCTCGGCAGGGAAACCCAGCCCACCACTTT,CASSARQGNPAHHF
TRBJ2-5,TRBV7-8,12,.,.,TGTGCCTGCAGCCTAGGACCAGAGACTCAGTACTTC,CACSLGPETQYF
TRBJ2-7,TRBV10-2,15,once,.,TGCGCCAGCAGCTTATCCTTAGCAGGGTTTGGCGAGCAGTACTTC,CASSLSLAGFGEQYF
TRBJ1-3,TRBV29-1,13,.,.,TGCAGCGTTGTTTCGACAGCAGGAAACACCATATATTTT,CSVVSTAGNTIYF
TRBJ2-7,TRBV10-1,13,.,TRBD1,TGCATCAGCAGGCCCGAACAGGGGAGCGAGCATTACTTC,CISRPEQGSEHYF
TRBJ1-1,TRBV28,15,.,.,TGTGCCAGCAGTTTGAGTGGGGTCGGAAGGGCTGAAGCTTTCTTT,CASSLSGVGRAEAFF
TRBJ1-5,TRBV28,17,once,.,TGTGCCAGCAGTCCCGGGTGGGGGACTTCAGGGTATCAGCCCCAGCATTTT,CASSPGWGTSGYQPQHF
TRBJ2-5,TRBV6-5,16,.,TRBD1,TGTGCCAGTAGTTACTCGGGGACAGGAGGACATGAGACCCAGTACTTC,CASSYSGTGGHETQYF
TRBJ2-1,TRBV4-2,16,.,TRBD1,TGTGCCATCTGCCAAGGATGGGACAGGGATTACAATGAGCAGTTCTTC,CAICQGWDRDYNEQFF
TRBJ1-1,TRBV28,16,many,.,TGTGCCAGCATTCACATGGGGGGGTCGCTGAACACTGAAGCTTTCTTT,CASIHMGGSLNTEAFF
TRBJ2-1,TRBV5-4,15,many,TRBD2,TGTGCCAGCTGGCGGGCGGGAGGCTCCTACAATGAGCAGTTCTTC,CASWRAGGSYNEQFF